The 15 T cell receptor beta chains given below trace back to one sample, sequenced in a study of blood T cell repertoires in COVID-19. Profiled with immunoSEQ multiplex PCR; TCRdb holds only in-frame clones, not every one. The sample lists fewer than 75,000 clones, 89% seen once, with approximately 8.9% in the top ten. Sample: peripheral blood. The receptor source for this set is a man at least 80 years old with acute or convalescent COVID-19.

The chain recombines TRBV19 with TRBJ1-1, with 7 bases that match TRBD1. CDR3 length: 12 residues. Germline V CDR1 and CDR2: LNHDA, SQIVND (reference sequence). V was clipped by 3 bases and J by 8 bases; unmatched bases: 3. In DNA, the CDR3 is TGTGCCAGTAGTATGGGGGACAGCGAAGCTTTCTTT. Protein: CASSMGDSEAFF.

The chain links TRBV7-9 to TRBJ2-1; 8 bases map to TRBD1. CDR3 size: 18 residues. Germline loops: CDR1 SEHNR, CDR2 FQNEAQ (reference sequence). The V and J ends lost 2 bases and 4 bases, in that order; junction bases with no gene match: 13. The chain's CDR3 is CASSLSLTGGESYNEQFF. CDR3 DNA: TGTGCCAGCAGCTTAAGTTTAACAGGGGGAGAATCGTACAATGAGCAGTTCTTC.

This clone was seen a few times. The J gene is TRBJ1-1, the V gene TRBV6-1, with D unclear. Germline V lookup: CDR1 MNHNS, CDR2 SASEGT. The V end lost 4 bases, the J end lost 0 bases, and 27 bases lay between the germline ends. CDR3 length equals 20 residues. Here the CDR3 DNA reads TGTGCCAGCAGTGCAATGATTCTTTTGGATTTGGGGAGTCTGAACACTGAAGCTTTCTTT. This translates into CASSAMILLDLGSLNTEAFF.

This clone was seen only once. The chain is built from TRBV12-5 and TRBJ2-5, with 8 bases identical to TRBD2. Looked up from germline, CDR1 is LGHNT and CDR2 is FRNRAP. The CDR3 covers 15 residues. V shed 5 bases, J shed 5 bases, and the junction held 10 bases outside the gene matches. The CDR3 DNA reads TGTGCTAGTGGTCCCCGCGGGGGGTTTGGGGAGACCCAGTACTTC. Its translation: CASGPRGGFGETQYF.

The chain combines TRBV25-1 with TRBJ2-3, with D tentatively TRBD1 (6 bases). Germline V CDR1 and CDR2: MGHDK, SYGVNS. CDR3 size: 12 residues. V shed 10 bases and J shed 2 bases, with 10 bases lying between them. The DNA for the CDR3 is TGTGCCACGGGACAAGCCACAGATACGCAGTATTTT. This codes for CATGQATDTQYF. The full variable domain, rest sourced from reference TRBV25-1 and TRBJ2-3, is EADIYQTPRYLVIGTGKKITLECSQTMGHDKMYWYQQDPGMELHLIHYSYGVNSTEKGDLSSESTVSRIRTEHFPLTLESARPSHTSQYLCATGQATDTQYFGPGTRLTVL.

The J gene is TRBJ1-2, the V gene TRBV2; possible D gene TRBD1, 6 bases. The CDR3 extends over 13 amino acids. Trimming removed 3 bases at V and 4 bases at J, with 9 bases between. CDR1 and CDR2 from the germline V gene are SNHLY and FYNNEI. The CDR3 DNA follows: TGTGCCAGCAGTGAGCAGGGGTCCTATGGCTACACCTTC. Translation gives CASSEQGSYGYTF. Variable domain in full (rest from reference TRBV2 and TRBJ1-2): EPEVTQTPSHQVTQMGQEVILRCVPISNHLYFYWYRQILGQKVEFLVSFYNNEISEKSEIFDDQFSVERPDGSNFTLKIRSTKLEDSAMYFCASSEQGSYGYTFGSGTRLTVV.

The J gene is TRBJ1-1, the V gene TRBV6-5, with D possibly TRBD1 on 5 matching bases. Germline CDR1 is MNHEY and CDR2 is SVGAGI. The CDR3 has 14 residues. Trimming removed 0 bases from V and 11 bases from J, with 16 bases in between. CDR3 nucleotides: TGTGCCAGCAGTTACTCGAACCAGGGATGGAGCGCTTTCTTT. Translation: CASSYSNQGWSAFF.

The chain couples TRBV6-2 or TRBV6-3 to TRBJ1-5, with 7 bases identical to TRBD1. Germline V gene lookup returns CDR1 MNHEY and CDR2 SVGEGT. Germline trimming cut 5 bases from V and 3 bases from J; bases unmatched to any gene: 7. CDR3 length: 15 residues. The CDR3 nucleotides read TGTGCCAGCAGTCGGGACAGCTTACTCAATCAGCCCCAGCATTTT. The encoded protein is CASSRDSLLNQPQHF.

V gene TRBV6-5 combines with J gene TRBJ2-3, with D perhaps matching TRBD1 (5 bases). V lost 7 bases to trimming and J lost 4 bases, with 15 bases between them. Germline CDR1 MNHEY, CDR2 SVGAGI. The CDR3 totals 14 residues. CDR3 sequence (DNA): TGTGCCAGCACCACCTCAGGGTTTGCAGATACGCAGTATTTT. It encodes CASTTSGFADTQYF.

The DNA for the CDR3 is TGTGCCAGCAGCTGGGGAGCGCCCGCAGATACGCAGTATTTT. This translates into CASSWGAPADTQYF. This chain joins TRBV5-6 and TRBJ2-3, with D possibly being TRBD2 (5 bases). The V and J ends lost 3 bases and 4 bases respectively, with 12 bases between them. This CDR3 comprises 14 residues. Germline V gene data show CDR1 as SGHDT and CDR2 as YYEEEE.

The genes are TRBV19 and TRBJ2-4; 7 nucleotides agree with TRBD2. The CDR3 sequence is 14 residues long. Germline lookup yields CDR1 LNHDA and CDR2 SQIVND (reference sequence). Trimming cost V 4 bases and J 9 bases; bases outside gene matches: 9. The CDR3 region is CASSTRGGVGIQYF. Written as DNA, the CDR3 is TGTGCCAGTAGTACCCGCGGGGGAGTAGGCATTCAGTACTTC.

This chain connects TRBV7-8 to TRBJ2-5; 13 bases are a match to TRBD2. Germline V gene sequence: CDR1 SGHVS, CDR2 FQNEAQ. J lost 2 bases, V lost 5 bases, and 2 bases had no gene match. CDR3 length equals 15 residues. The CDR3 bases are TGTGCCAGCAGCCCGGGACTAGCGGGACAAGAGACCCAGTACTTC. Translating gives CASSPGLAGQETQYF. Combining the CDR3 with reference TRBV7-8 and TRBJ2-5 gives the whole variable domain GAGVSQSPRYKVAKRGQDVALRCDPISGHVSLFWYQQALGQGPEFLTYFQNEAQLDKSGLPSDRFFAERPEGSVSTLKIQRTQQEDSAVYLCASSPGLAGQETQYFGPGTRLLVL.

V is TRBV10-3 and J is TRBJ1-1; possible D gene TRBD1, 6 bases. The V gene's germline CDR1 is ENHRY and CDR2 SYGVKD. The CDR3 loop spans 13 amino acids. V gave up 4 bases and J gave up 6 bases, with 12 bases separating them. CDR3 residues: CAISVTGIPEAFF. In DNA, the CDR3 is TGTGCCATCAGTGTTACAGGGATCCCTGAAGCTTTCTTT.

In DNA, the CDR3 is TGTGCCAGCGGCCGGGGGGAGAACACTGAAGCTTTCTTT. Protein: CASGRGENTEAFF. The chain combines TRBV6-5 with TRBJ1-1, with D tentatively TRBD1 (5 bases). Germline V CDR1 and CDR2: MNHEY, SVGAGI. The V gene lost 8 bases and the J gene lost 1 base, with 11 bases spanning the gap. The CDR3 has 13 residues.

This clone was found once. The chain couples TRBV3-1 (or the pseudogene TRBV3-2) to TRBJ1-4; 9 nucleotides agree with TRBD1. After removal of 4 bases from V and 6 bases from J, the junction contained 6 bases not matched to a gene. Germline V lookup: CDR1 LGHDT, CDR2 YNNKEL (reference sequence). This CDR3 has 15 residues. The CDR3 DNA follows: TGTGCCAGCAGCCGGGGACAGGGAGACGATGAAAAACTGTTTTTT. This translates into CASSRGQGDDEKLFF.